Described below is a single T cell receptor (beta chain) sequence and its context. There is no known antigen for this receptor. No base quality information exists; no much larger clone differs at one position. For this chain, trimming is 1 base at the V end and 10 bases at the J end, and the number of junction bases without a gene match is 6. CDR1 and CDR2, per the germline V gene, are SGHRS and YFSETQ. The CDR3 runs 15 amino acids, cysteine and phenylalanine included. Just the 45-base CDR3 DNA is kept, in frame starting at base 1. This sample stems from a study of blood T cell repertoires in COVID-19 (dated by TCRdb to the early 2020s). As for the study more broadly: Samples from collaborators originated in the United States, Italy and Spain and spanned both the acute and convalescent phases of COVID-19. The material from the prospective study consisted of cDNA or gDNA derived from T cells, B-cell-depleted T cells, or PBMCs. The dataset comprised deeply sampled blood TCRbeta repertoires from subjects exposed to, actively infected with, or recovered from COVID-19. The repertoires were released in a freely available public database intended as a resource for research on the immune response to SARS-CoV-2. The samples were drawn from two sources: the first 160 participants of the ongoing ImmuneRACE study, and 1,200 or so subjects contributed by 6 global collaborators. Sample metadata almost always included a de-identified subject ID, COVID-19 status, age in years and sex. Where available, HLA class I and class II types were obtained from metadata supplied by the sample provider rather than from assay-based typing. The study at large found these results: The amount of clinical and demographic metadata varied by source and participant and was provided uncurated.

Collaborating institutions collected whole blood in K2EDTA tubes following their own protocols. For TCRbeta analysis, collaborator samples were shipped as frozen whole blood, as isolated PBMCs, or as DNA extracted from either sample type. TCRbeta CDR3 regions were amplified from genomic DNA by means of the immunoSEQ Assay, a bias-controlled multiplex PCR. As for the original processing: Nucleated cell counts per sample were estimated from amplification of reference gene primers within the assay. To quantify the absolute abundance of each unique TCRbeta CDR3 rearrangement, sequence reads were collapsed and filtered. For each sample, productive Simpson clonality was calculated as the square root of Simpson's diversity index over productive rearrangements. The source is immuneACCESS, and TCRdb retained only in-frame sequences with V and J called. Part of the clones is not carried over; for the studies checked, unresolved V genes explain less than half of this, and the remainder is unexplained. The V and J calls and the clone size are those of that table, but D and trimming were determined from the DNA. The sample table records tens of thousands of clones; about 82% of these occur just once. In total, the top ten clones hold roughly 13% of the sample.

This clonotype originated in a human donor in a cohort sampled during active COVID-19. Sequenced material: peripheral blood. Recombination joined TRBV5-1 with TRBJ2-1, with 12 bases in between that match TRBD2. The bases read TGCGCCAGCAGCTTGAGACTAGCGGGAGTGAGGGAGCAGTTCTTC. Protein translation: CASSLRLAGVREQFF.